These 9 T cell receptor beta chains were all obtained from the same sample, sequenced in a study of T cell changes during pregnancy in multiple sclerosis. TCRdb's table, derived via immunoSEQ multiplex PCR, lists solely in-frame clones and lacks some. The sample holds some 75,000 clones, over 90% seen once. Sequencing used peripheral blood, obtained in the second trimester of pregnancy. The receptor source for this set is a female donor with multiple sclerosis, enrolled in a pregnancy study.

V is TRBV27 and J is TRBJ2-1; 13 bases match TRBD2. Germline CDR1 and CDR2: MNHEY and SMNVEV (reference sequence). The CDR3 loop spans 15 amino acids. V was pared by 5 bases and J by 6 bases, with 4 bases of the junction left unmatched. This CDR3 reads CASSPGLAGVNEQFF. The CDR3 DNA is TGTGCCAGCAGTCCCGGACTAGCGGGAGTCAATGAGCAGTTCTTC.

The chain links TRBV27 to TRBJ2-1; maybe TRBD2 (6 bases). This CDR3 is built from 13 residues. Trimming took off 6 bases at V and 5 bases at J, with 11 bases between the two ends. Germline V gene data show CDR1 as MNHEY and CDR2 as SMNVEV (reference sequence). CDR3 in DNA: TGTGCCAGCAGGACTAGGGAGAACAATGAGCAGTTCTTC. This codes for CASRTRENNEQFF.

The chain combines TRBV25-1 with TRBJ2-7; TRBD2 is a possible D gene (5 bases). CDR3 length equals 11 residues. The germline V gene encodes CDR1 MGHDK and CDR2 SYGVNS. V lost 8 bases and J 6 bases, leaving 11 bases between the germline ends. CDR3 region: CASGRLGEQYF. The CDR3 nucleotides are TGTGCCAGCGGGAGACTGGGCGAGCAGTACTTC.

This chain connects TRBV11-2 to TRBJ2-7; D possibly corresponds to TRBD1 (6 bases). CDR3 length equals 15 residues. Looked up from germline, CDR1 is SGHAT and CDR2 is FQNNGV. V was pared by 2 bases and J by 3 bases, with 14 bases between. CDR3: CASSLSLQGFYEQYF. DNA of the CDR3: TGTGCCAGCAGCTTATCTCTACAGGGATTCTACGAGCAGTACTTC.

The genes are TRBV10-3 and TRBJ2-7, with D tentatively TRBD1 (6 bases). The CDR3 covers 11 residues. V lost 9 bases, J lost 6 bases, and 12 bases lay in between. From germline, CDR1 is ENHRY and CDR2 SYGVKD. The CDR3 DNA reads TGTGCCATGAGCTTAGGGGGCGAGCAGTACTTC. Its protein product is CAMSLGGEQYF.

This CDR3 reads CASSLSIQGLYGYTF. The DNA for the CDR3 is TGTGCCAGCAGTTTATCCATACAGGGTTTATATGGCTACACCTTC. V gene TRBV27 combines with J gene TRBJ1-2; D might be TRBD1 (6 bases). The CDR3 extends over 15 amino acids. V lost 0 bases and J 5 bases, leaving 13 bases between the germline ends. Germline V CDR1 and CDR2: MNHEY, SMNVEV (reference sequence).

This CDR3 is CASSFPGHRGRSTEAFF. The CDR3, as DNA: TGTGCCAGCAGCTTCCCCGGCCACAGGGGTAGGAGCACTGAAGCTTTCTTT. The rearrangement uses TRBV7-9 and TRBJ1-1; 7 bases map to TRBD1. Germline-derived CDR1 and CDR2 are SEHNR and FQNEAQ (reference sequence). Germline trimming cut 3 bases from V and 4 bases from J; bases unmatched to any gene: 14. This CDR3 spans 17 amino acids.

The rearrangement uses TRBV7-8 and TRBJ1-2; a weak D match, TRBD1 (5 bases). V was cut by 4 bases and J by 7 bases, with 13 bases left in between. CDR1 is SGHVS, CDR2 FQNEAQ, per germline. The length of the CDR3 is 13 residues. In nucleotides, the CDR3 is TGTGCCAGCAGCTCATCGCGGGGGGTTGGCTACACCTTC. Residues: CASSSSRGVGYTF.

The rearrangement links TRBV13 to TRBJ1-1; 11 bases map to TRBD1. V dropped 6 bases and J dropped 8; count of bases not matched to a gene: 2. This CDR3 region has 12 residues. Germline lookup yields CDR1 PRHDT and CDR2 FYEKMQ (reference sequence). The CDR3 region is CASSGDRGEAFF. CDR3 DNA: TGTGCCAGCAGTGGGGACAGGGGGGAAGCTTTCTTT.